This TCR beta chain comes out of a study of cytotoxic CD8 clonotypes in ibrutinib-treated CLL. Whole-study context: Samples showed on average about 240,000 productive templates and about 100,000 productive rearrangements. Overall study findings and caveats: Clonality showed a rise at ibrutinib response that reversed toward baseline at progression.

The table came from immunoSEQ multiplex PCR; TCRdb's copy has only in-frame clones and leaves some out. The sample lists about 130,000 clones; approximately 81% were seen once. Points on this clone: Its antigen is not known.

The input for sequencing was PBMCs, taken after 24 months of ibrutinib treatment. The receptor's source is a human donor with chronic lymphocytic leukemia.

CDR3 sequence reads: CASSLAGEQYF. The CDR3 DNA reads TGTGCCAGCAGCTTAGCCGGCGAGCAGTACTTC. The V call is TRBV7-9, the J call TRBJ2-7, with unresolved D. CDR3 length: 11 amino acids. Germline V gives CDR1 SEHNR, CDR2 FQNEAQ (reference sequence). V was pared by 0 bases and J by 6 bases, with 3 bases between.